This T cell receptor (beta chain) derives from a study of shared clonotypes between healthy human individuals. Across the study: Contributing individuals were two females and a few males aged 18 to 49.

Sequencing used immunoSEQ multiplex PCR; TCRdb keeps in-frame clones, though not all of them. The sample has roughly 2.5 million clones; approximately 94% are singletons. Of note for this clone: What it binds is not known. Other DNA sequences of this sample code for an identical CDR3.

Germline CDR1 and CDR2: MNHNY and SVGAGI (reference sequence). The CDR3 loop spans 14 amino acids. V lost 2 bases to trimming and J lost 2 bases, with 7 bases between them. Broader study findings: Estimated richness was generally greater in naive than memory subsets.

This sequence joins TRBV6-6 and TRBJ1-5; the D is unclear. The receptor comes from a man aged 18 to 30 in good health. The sequenced sample consisted of naive CD4+ T cells sorted from blood. The sample's subset: CD45RA+ positively selected. CDR3 nucleotide sequence: TGTGCCAGCAGTTACCTGCAGGGCAATCAGCCCCAGCATTTT. Its protein is CASSYLQGNQPQHF.